This T cell receptor (beta chain) was documented in a study of monozygotic twins with inflammatory bowel disease. Reprocessing the 5' RACE reads, TCRdb reports a single entry for every CDR3 protein and omits DNA. The sample has about 210,000 distinct CDR3 sequences. Germline V gives CDR1 MDHEN, CDR2 SYDVKM. CDR3 length equals 12 residues. This sequence was found in a human donor with ulcerative colitis or Crohn's disease, or a healthy co-twin of an affected twin (not recorded which). The sample comprised blood. The V gene is TRBV28, the J gene TRBJ2-5. The CDR3 loop is CASSSREETQYF.